Here is one T cell receptor beta chain with its context. These data are taken from a study of OX40 agonist ivuxolimab in advanced cancers. Study-level background: At doses from 0.01 to 10 mg/kg, patients were given intravenous ivuxolimab every 2 weeks. Eligibility admitted prior anti-PD-1, anti-PD-L1 or anti-CTLA-4 therapy; about 40% had some.

Sequenced by immunoSEQ multiplex PCR; TCRdb stores in-frame clones only, minus some. The data contain 100,000 or so clones, approximately 80% of them singletons. The CDR3 is 15 residues long. In germline, CDR1 is LNHDA, CDR2 SQIVND (reference sequence). Trimming removed 10 bases at V and 1 base at J, with 16 bases between. The chain links TRBV19 to TRBJ2-2; possibly TRBD1 for D (6 bases). This clonotype was sampled from an adult with an advanced solid tumor such as melanoma, head and neck, liver or kidney cancer. The sequenced sample was CD4+ or CD8+ T cells sorted from blood, obtained in a trial of the OX40 agonist ivuxolimab. CDR3 in amino acids: CATSRGWWNTGELFF. The CDR3 DNA follows: TGTGCCACCTCCAGGGGTTGGTGGAACACCGGGGAGCTGTTTTTT.